Presented here are 32 T cell receptor beta chains from one specimen sequenced in a study of T cells in Graves' hyperthyroidism and ophthalmopathy. TCR beta CDR3 sequences were amplified from RNA transcripts. TCR CDR3 regions were first amplified by RT-PCR with HTBI primers. TCRdb itself ran the multiplex PCR reads through MiXCR, one entry per CDR3 protein. The table lists around 250,000 distinct CDR3 sequences, around 15% of them singletons. The sequenced material came from blood. These receptors were obtained from a woman in her late teens or twenties with Graves' ophthalmopathy.

This clonotype occurred many times. The CDR3 loop is CASSSRPTQNTEAFF. The CDR3 DNA sequence: TGTGCCAGCAGTTCCCGACCGACCCAGAACACTGAAGCTTTCTTT. The chain combines TRBV12-3 or TRBV12-4 with TRBJ1-1, with D unresolved. The germline V and J ends were trimmed by 4 bases and 1 base, with 13 bases remaining between them. This CDR3 is 15 amino acids long.

This clonotype was seen repeatedly, ten times or more. The rearrangement uses TRBV11-3 and TRBJ2-1; a weak D match, TRBD2 (6 bases). Trimming removed 4 bases from V and 15 bases from J, with 25 bases in between. Germline V gives CDR1 SGHNT, CDR2 YENEEA. This CDR3 comprises 15 residues. CDR3 residues: CASSSGSLPLSCWFF. The CDR3 DNA reads TGTGCCAGCAGCTCCGGGAGTCTACCGTTAAGTTGCTGGTTCTTC.

This clonotype has a count of ten or more. The genes are TRBV7-9 and TRBJ2-3, with a tentative D call TRBD1 (5 bases). CDR1 is SEHNR, CDR2 FQNEAQ, per germline (reference sequence). This CDR3 has 13 amino acids. The germline V and J ends were trimmed by 4 bases and 5 bases, with 10 bases remaining between them. CDR3 sequence (DNA): TGTGCCAGCAGCTGGAAGGGGCAAGATACGCAGTATTTT. This encodes CASSWKGQDTQYF.

The table lists this clonotype with many counts. V gene TRBV3-1 combines with J gene TRBJ2-7, with 10 bases that match TRBD1. This CDR3 contains 14 residues. Germline lookup yields CDR1 LGHDT and CDR2 YNNKEL (reference sequence). With V trimmed by 6 bases and J by 6 bases, 8 bases remained unmatched. CDR3 region: CASSPRQGAREQYF. The CDR3 DNA is TGTGCCAGCAGTCCTAGACAGGGGGCTCGCGAGCAGTACTTC.

This clonotype has just a few counts. The gene calls are TRBV6-1 and TRBJ2-5; 7 nucleotides line up with TRBD2. CDR1 and CDR2 from the germline V gene are MNHNS and SASEGT. The CDR3 loop spans 16 amino acids. The junction had 11 bases not matched to a gene; V was cut back by 2 bases and J by 5 bases. CDR3 DNA sequence: TGTGCCAGCAGTGAAAGGGGACTACTCATTCGGGAGACCCAGTACTTC. Translating gives CASSERGLLIRETQYF.

V and J are TRBV20-1 and TRBJ2-3, with 11 bases aligning to TRBD2. The CDR3 extends over 15 amino acids. Germline CDR1 and CDR2: DFQATT and SNEGSKA (reference sequence). The V segment lost 5 bases and the J segment 4 bases; nucleotides outside the gene matches: 8. The CDR3 reads CSASGLAGFPDTQYF. Here the CDR3 DNA reads TGCAGTGCTTCCGGACTAGCGGGTTTTCCAGATACGCAGTATTTT.

This clonotype was detected many times. The rearrangement uses TRBV28 and TRBJ2-7, with D perhaps matching TRBD1 or TRBD2 (5 bases each). V lost 8 bases, J lost 4 bases, and 21 bases lay in between. The CDR3 is 15 amino acids. The V gene's germline CDR1 is MDHEN and CDR2 SYDVKM. The CDR3 loop is CASSELSGWGYEQYF. CDR3 DNA: TGTGCCAGCTCTGAACTAAGTGGTTGGGGGTACGAGCAGTACTTC.

In its sample, this clonotype was seen many times. The gene calls are TRBV5-6 and TRBJ2-1; D perhaps matches TRBD1 (6 bases). The CDR3 spans 16 residues. V was shortened by 6 bases and J by 0 bases, with 16 bases between the two germline ends. Germline CDR1 is SGHDT and CDR2 is YYEEEE. The CDR3 reads CASTVWQGSSYNEQFF. CDR3 in DNA: TGTGCCAGCACTGTATGGCAGGGGAGCTCCTACAATGAGCAGTTCTTC.

This clonotype was observed many times. J is TRBJ2-3 and V is TRBV12-3 or TRBV12-4, with a possible D match to TRBD2 (5 bases). V was trimmed by 5 bases and J by 2 bases, leaving 11 bases between them. CDR3 size: 14 residues. The CDR3 spells CASSPRLNTDTQYF. CDR3 coding DNA: TGTGCCAGCAGTCCTCGACTAAACACAGATACGCAGTATTTT.

Comments on this clonotype: With a much larger clone just one base away, this may be a read error. The CDR3 reads CASSLGVAGAYNGQFF. The CDR3 DNA follows: TGTGCCAGCAGCTTGGGGGTAGCGGGGGCCTACAATGGGCAGTTCTTC. The chain recombines TRBV5-5 with TRBJ2-1; 9 bases align to TRBD2. Germline values: CDR1 SGHKS, CDR2 YYEKEE (reference sequence). The CDR3 loop spans 16 amino acids.

At least ten counts were recorded for this clonotype. The chain has TRBV5-1 and TRBJ1-1; D remains unclear. V shed 0 bases and J shed 1 base, with 7 bases lying between them. The CDR3 has 14 residues. The germline CDR1 and CDR2 sequences are SGHRS and YFSETQ. The DNA for the CDR3 is TGCGCCAGCAGCTTGGGTGGTGGGAACACTGAAGCTTTCTTT. This gives the protein CASSLGGGNTEAFF.

Ten or more counts support this clonotype. The CDR3, as DNA: TGCAGTGCTAGCGCGGGAGGCTACAATGAGCAGTTCTTC. Its translation: CSASAGGYNEQFF. The chain recombines TRBV20-1 with TRBJ2-1, with 8 bases fitting TRBD2. The CDR3 is made up of 13 amino acids. Trimming at V came to 3 bases and at J to 3 bases, leaving 1 base not matched to a gene. Germline-derived CDR1 and CDR2 are DFQATT and SNEGSKA (reference sequence).

At least ten counts were recorded for this clonotype. The genes are TRBV28 and TRBJ2-1, with D maybe TRBD2 (6 bases). Germline lookup yields CDR1 MDHEN and CDR2 SYDVKM. This CDR3 spans 16 amino acids. V dropped 5 bases and J dropped 4 bases, with 18 bases sitting between them. This CDR3 is CASSRLLAGKYNEQFF. The CDR3, as DNA: TGTGCCAGCAGTCGGCTTCTCGCGGGGAAATACAATGAGCAGTTCTTC. Based on the CDR3 plus reference TRBV28 and TRBJ2-1, the full variable domain is DVKVTQSSRYLVKRTGEKVFLECVQDMDHENMFWYRQDPGLGLRLIYFSYDVKMKEKGDIPEGYSVSREKKERFSLILESASTNQTSMYLCASSRLLAGKYNEQFFGPGTRLTVL.

Many counts were recorded for this clonotype. This chain joins TRBV28 and TRBJ2-7; no firm D call. The CDR3 contains 13 residues. The germline V gene has CDR1 MDHEN and CDR2 SYDVKM. V gave up 5 bases and J gave up 6 bases, with 14 bases separating them. The CDR3 reads CASSLNPVLEQYF. In DNA form, the CDR3 reads TGTGCCAGCAGTCTAAACCCAGTTCTCGAGCAGTACTTC. The variable domain in full, with the rest retrieved from reference TRBV28 and TRBJ2-7, is DVKVTQSSRYLVKRTGEKVFLECVQDMDHENMFWYRQDPGLGLRLIYFSYDVKMKEKGDIPEGYSVSREKKERFSLILESASTNQTSMYLCASSLNPVLEQYFGPGTRLTVT.

To note about this clonotype: Compared with germline, one end of the junction differs, possibly owing to a read error. The V gene is TRBV18, the J gene TRBJ1-4, with TRBD1 matching 10 bases. Germline V gene data show CDR1 as KGHSH and CDR2 as LQKENI. CDR3 size: 15 residues. This chain's CDR3 is CAGSPPGQGWLKLFF. DNA of the CDR3: TGTGCCGGCTCACCACCGGGACAGGGGTGGTTAAAACTGTTTTTT.

This clonotype was counted at least ten times. The chain joins TRBV7-8 to TRBJ1-1; D remains unclear. In germline, CDR1 is SGHVS, CDR2 FQNEAQ. This CDR3 has 13 amino acids. Trimming took 2 bases from V and 1 from J, leaving 5 bases between them. This CDR3 reads CASSLFANTEAFF. CDR3 nucleotides: TGTGCCAGCAGCTTATTCGCGAACACTGAAGCTTTCTTT.

This clonotype was picked up many times. V and J are TRBV3-1 and TRBJ2-1, with 14 bases matching TRBD2. V shed 4 bases, J shed 5 bases, and the junction held 4 bases outside the gene matches. CDR3 length: 16 residues. Germline V gene sequence: CDR1 LGHDT, CDR2 YNNKEL (reference sequence). CDR3 amino acids: CASSPPGLAGDNEQFF. For the CDR3, the DNA is TGTGCCAGCAGCCCGCCGGGACTAGCGGGGGACAATGAGCAGTTCTTC.

This clonotype was observed at least ten times. The genes are TRBV6-2 or TRBV6-3 and TRBJ2-5, with D unresolved. The germline V and J ends were trimmed by 6 bases and 2 bases, with 16 bases remaining between them. Germline assignment: CDR1 MNHEY and CDR2 SVGEGT. The length of the CDR3 is 15 residues. CDR3 DNA: TGTGCCAGCAGACGACCCCCCCCCCTACAAGAGACCCAGTACTTC. It translates to CASRRPPPLQETQYF.

V is TRBV11-2 and J is TRBJ1-2, with D unresolved. From germline, CDR1 is SGHAT and CDR2 FQNNGV. The CDR3 runs to 15 residues. Trimming removed 5 bases at V and 0 bases at J, with 13 bases between. CDR3 amino acids: CASSPTADPNYGYTF. CDR3 in DNA: TGTGCCAGCAGCCCCACGGCAGATCCTAACTATGGCTACACCTTC.

This clonotype occurred many times. The rearrangement links TRBV30 to TRBJ2-5; TRBD2 is a possible D gene (6 bases). The germline V gene encodes CDR1 GTSNPN and CDR2 SVGIG (reference sequence). Trimming stripped 2 bases from V and 5 bases from J, with 15 bases between. The CDR3 has 14 amino acids. In DNA, the CDR3 is TGTGCCTGGAGTCACTCCGGGAGCGGGGAGACCCAGTACTTC. Translation: CAWSHSGSGETQYF.

This clonotype was seen ten or more times. This chain joins TRBV5-5 and TRBJ2-5; D might be TRBD1 or TRBD2, each matching 5 bases. Trimming removed 4 bases from V and 4 bases from J, with 14 bases in between. Germline V CDR1 and CDR2: SGHKS, YYEKEE (reference sequence). The CDR3 is 14 residues long. The CDR3 region is CASSPGTSGETQYF. The DNA for the CDR3 is TGTGCCAGCAGCCCCGGGACCTCGGGAGAGACCCAGTACTTC.

This clonotype was picked up one time. The V and J genes are TRBV27 and TRBJ2-1; 13 nucleotides match TRBD2. J gave up 9 bases and V 3 bases, and 5 bases lay outside the gene matches. From germline, CDR1 is MNHEY and CDR2 SMNVEV (reference sequence). This CDR3 region has 15 residues. Here the CDR3 reads CASSFIGLAGVEQFF. CDR3 nucleotide sequence: TGTGCCAGCAGTTTCATCGGACTAGCGGGGGTTGAGCAGTTCTTC.

This clonotype was counted at least ten times. V gene TRBV7-2 combines with J gene TRBJ1-5, with a possible D match to TRBD1 (6 bases). Germline V gives CDR1 SGHTA, CDR2 FQGNSA. The CDR3 spans 15 residues. V was pared by 6 bases and J by 4 bases, with 16 bases between. CDR3 loop: CASSPQGGENQPQHF. CDR3 coding DNA: TGTGCCAGCAGTCCACAAGGGGGGGAAAATCAGCCCCAGCATTTT.

This clonotype was counted at least ten times. The CDR3 DNA is TGTGCCAGCAGTGAAGAAGGACAGGCCTACGAGCAGTACTTC. This translates into CASSEEGQAYEQYF. This chain links TRBV2 with TRBJ2-7, with TRBD1 matching 7 bases. Germline CDR1 is SNHLY and CDR2 is FYNNEI. V lost 1 base to trimming and J lost 2 bases; unmatched junction nucleotides: 2. There are 14 residues in the CDR3.

This clonotype showed up many times. The chain employs TRBV30 and TRBJ2-1, with no clear D. V lost 5 bases and J 6 bases, leaving 8 bases between the germline ends. The CDR3 length is 11 residues. The germline V gene has CDR1 GTSNPN and CDR2 SVGIG (reference sequence). Written as DNA, the CDR3 is TGTGCCTGGGAAAAGCGCAATGAGCAGTTCTTC. Translating it yields CAWEKRNEQFF.

This clonotype has a count of ten or more. This sequence joins TRBV18 and TRBJ1-3; D gene unclear. The germline gives CDR1 KGHSH, CDR2 LQKENI. Trimming pared 1 base from V and 5 bases from J, leaving 9 bases between. The CDR3 loop spans 14 amino acids. The CDR3 protein is CASSPQSERNTIYF. The CDR3 nucleotides are TGTGCCAGCTCACCACAGAGTGAACGAAACACCATATATTTT.

This clonotype was seen ten or more times. J is TRBJ2-7 and V is TRBV28, with 8 bases lining up with TRBD1. Per germline, CDR1 MDHEN and CDR2 SYDVKM. V lost 6 bases to trimming and J lost 3 bases; unmatched junction nucleotides: 7. The CDR3 runs 14 residues. For the CDR3, the DNA is TGTGCCAGCAGCCCGGACAGGGACCTCTACGAGCAGTACTTC. It is translated as CASSPDRDLYEQYF.

There are many counts of this clonotype. CDR3 residues: CASRRGGVVTGELFF. CDR3 bases: TGTGCCAGCAGAAGGGGGGGAGTGGTTACCGGGGAGCTGTTTTTT. The rearrangement joins TRBV2 to TRBJ2-2, with D possibly matching TRBD2 (7 bases). CDR1 and CDR2 from the germline V gene are SNHLY and FYNNEI. V dropped 6 bases and J dropped 5 bases, with 16 bases sitting between them. There are 15 residues in the CDR3.

This clonotype has at least ten counts. Relative to the germline gene, one junction end is altered; a read error may explain this. The V call is TRBV6-1, the J call TRBJ1-2; D call uncertain. CDR3 length: 13 amino acids. CDR1 is MNHNS, CDR2 SASEGT, per germline. Written as DNA, the CDR3 is TGTGCCAGCAGGGAAGGACTGATCTATGGCTACACCTTC. Translation gives CASREGLIYGYTF.

The J gene is TRBJ2-1, the V gene TRBV20-1; 9 bases line up with TRBD2. Trimming at V came to 3 bases and at J to 7 bases, leaving 13 bases not matched to a gene. The CDR3 has 16 amino acids. Looked up from germline, CDR1 is DFQATT and CDR2 is SNEGSKA (reference sequence). CDR3 DNA sequence: TGCAGTGCTAGGGGACCGGGACTAGCTGGTGTGAATGAGCAGTTCTTC. It translates to CSARGPGLAGVNEQFF.

Many counts were recorded for this clonotype. The gene calls are TRBV14 and TRBJ1-4, with D hard to call. CDR1 and CDR2 (germline): SGHDN, FVKESK. The CDR3 spans 12 residues. Trimming removed 1 base from V and 7 bases from J, with 4 bases in between. The CDR3 reads CASSQVGEKLFF. In DNA form, the CDR3 reads TGTGCCAGCAGCCAAGTGGGTGAAAAACTGTTTTTT.

This clonotype has only a few counts. Since a much larger clone is just one base distant, this may be a read error. V is TRBV12-3 or TRBV12-4 and J is TRBJ2-2, with 10 bases fitting TRBD2. The trim removed 7 bases at V and 8 bases at J, leaving 13 bases unmatched. The CDR3 extends over 16 amino acids. CDR3 nucleotide sequence: TGTGCCAGCAACCCATGGGGACTAGCGTCTTCAGGGGAGCTGTTTTTT. As protein: CASNPWGLASSGELFF.